Described below is a single TCR beta chain sequence and its context. The data originate from a study of T cells in Graves' hyperthyroidism and ophthalmopathy. Amplification yielded TCR beta CDR3 regions, with RNA transcripts as the source. RT-PCR in the first round (using the HTBI primer set) targeted the TCR CDR3. TCRdb re-analysed the multiplex PCR reads in MiXCR, keeping a single row per CDR3 protein. The sample has roughly 100,000 distinct CDR3 sequences; roughly 40% are singletons. From germline, CDR1 is SGHDN and CDR2 FVKESK. The CDR3 runs 16 residues. The J segment lost 1 base and the V segment lost 1 base, leaving 1 base of the junction unmatched.

The chain joins TRBV14 to TRBJ2-3; TRBD2 aligns across 11 bases. The clonotype was recovered from a woman aged 25 to 39 with Graves' hyperthyroidism. Sequenced input: peripheral blood or thyroid tissue (not recorded which). Written as DNA, the CDR3 is TGTGCCAGCAGCCAAGGGGGACTAGCGGGCACAGATACGCAGTATTTT. Protein: CASSQGGLAGTDTQYF.